This T cell receptor (beta chain) was identified in a study of blood T cell repertoires in COVID-19. Overall study: In each case, the material was cDNA or gDNA derived from T cells, B-cell-depleted T cells, or PBMCs.

V was clipped by 0 bases and J by 6 bases, with 13 bases between them. Looked up from germline, CDR1 is SGHNT and CDR2 is YYREEE (reference sequence). This CDR3 is built from 14 residues. In the original workflow: Amplified reference gene primers provided the basis for estimating nucleated cell counts. The repertoire was sequenced with immunoSEQ multiplex PCR; TCRdb's copy has only in-frame clones and lacks some. The DNA was the basis for D and trimming; V, J and clone size are from that table. This sample has about 50,000 clones, with less than 85% found just once. The chain couples TRBV5-4 to TRBJ2-7; D perhaps matches TRBD2 (5 bases). The sample was peripheral blood. The receptor was isolated from a man aged 65 to 79 with active COVID-19. The CDR3: CASSLGIEGSEQYF. CDR3 sequence (DNA): TGTGCCAGCAGCTTGGGTATCGAGGGTTCCGAGCAGTACTTC.